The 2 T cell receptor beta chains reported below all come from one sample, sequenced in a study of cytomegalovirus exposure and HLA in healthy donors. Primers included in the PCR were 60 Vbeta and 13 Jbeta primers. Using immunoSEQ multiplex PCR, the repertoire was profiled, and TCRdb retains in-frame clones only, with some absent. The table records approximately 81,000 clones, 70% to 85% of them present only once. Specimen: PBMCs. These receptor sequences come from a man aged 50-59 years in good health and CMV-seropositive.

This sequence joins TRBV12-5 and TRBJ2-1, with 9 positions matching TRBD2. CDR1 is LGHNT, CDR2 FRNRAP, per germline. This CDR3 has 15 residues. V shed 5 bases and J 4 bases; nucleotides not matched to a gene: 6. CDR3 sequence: CASGPPLAGYNEQFF. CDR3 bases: TGTGCTAGTGGTCCCCCCCTAGCGGGATACAATGAGCAGTTCTTC.

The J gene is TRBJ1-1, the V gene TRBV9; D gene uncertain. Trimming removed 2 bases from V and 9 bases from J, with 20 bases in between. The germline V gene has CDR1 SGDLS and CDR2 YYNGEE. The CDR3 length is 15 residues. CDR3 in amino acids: CASSVDFTRSGKAFF. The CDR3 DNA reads TGTGCCAGCAGCGTTGATTTCACTCGTTCGGGGAAAGCTTTCTTT.